Listed below are T cell receptor beta chains from one sample, sequenced in a study of T cell responses to AZD1222 COVID-19 vaccine. Clones were read by immunoSEQ multiplex PCR, and TCRdb kept only the in-frame ones, dropping some. The repertoire holds 250,000 to 300,000 clones, with approximately 94% as singletons. The sequences come from peripheral blood, collected 28 days after the second AZD1222 dose. The receptors derive from an adult who received the AZD1222 COVID-19 vaccine. Each CDR3 is given with its conserved first and last residue. D genes are given only for firm matches. For some rows the clone size is stated as once, few or many, or as a class when expanded; others skip it.

j_call	v_call	d_call	clone_size	cdr3_aa	cdr3_nt
TRBJ2-2	TRBV5-1	.	.	CASQQTGELFF	TGCGCCTCACAACAGACCGGGGAGCTGTTTTTT
TRBJ2-1	TRBV5-5	.	.	CASSTGRGAYNEQFF	TGTGCCAGCAGCACGGGCAGGGGGGCCTACAATGAGCAGTTCTTC
TRBJ2-2	TRBV28	.	.	CASNRQASGELFF	TGTGCCAGCAATAGACAGGCGTCCGGGGAGCTGTTTTTT
TRBJ1-5	TRBV19	.	.	CASSMSSSNQPQHF	TGTGCCAGTAGTATGTCTTCAAGCAATCAGCCCCAGCATTTT
TRBJ1-6	TRBV5-6	.	.	CASSFRHSGSPLHF	TGTGCCAGCAGCTTTCGACATTCCGGTTCACCCCTCCACTTT
TRBJ2-7	TRBV6-6	.	.	CASSHTPDSSYEQYF	TGTGCCAGCAGTCATACTCCCGACAGCTCCTACGAGCAGTACTTC
TRBJ2-5	TRBV5-1	.	.	CASSRSLAGQETQYF	TGCGCCAGCAGTCGCTCACTAGCTGGGCAAGAGACCCAGTACTTC
TRBJ2-7	TRBV6-2/TRBV6-3	.	.	CASSAGTRASEQYF	TGTGCCAGCAGTGCCGGGACAAGGGCTAGCGAGCAGTACTTC
TRBJ2-7	TRBV19	TRBD1	.	CASSTGGFYEQYF	TGTGCCAGTAGTACAGGGGGCTTCTACGAGCAGTACTTC
TRBJ1-4	TRBV28	.	.	CASRDGSSGNEKLFF	TGTGCCAGCCGGGACGGATCTTCGGGTAATGAAAAACTGTTTTTT
TRBJ1-4	TRBV14	.	.	CASSRGLREKLFF	TGTGCCAGCAGCCGGGGCCTCCGCGAAAAACTGTTTTTT
TRBJ2-5	TRBV28	.	.	CASSYKTQYF	TGTGCCAGCAGTTATAAGACCCAGTACTTC
TRBJ1-4	TRBV14	.	.	CASSQVQLGEKLFF	TGTGCCAGCAGCCAAGTCCAACTAGGTGAAAAACTGTTTTTT
TRBJ2-2	TRBV30	.	.	CAWSRGSGNTGELFF	TGTGCCTGGAGTCGAGGGAGTGGGAACACCGGGGAGCTGTTTTTT
TRBJ1-2	TRBV29-1	TRBD1	.	CSIIGPDRAAYGYTF	TGCAGCATTATCGGACCTGACAGGGCCGCCTATGGCTACACCTTC
TRBJ1-2	TRBV15	.	once	CATSRVGWGYTF	TGTGCCACCAGCAGAGTTGGTTGGGGCTACACCTTC
TRBJ2-7	TRBV7-2	.	.	CASSDRGRSSYEQYF	TGTGCCAGCAGCGACCGGGGACGGAGCTCCTACGAGCAGTACTTC
TRBJ2-3	TRBV7-2	.	.	CASSWTSTDTQYF	TGTGCCAGCAGTTGGACTTCCACAGATACGCAGTATTTT
TRBJ1-2	TRBV7-2	TRBD1	.	CASSSQGALYGYTF	TGTGCCAGCAGCTCACAGGGGGCTCTCTATGGCTACACCTTC
TRBJ1-3	TRBV5-1	.	.	CASSHFQTGPGNTIYF	TGCGCCAGCAGCCACTTCCAGACCGGGCCTGGAAACACCATATATTTT
TRBJ2-1	TRBV10-2	TRBD2	.	CASSGLAGGYNEQFF	TGCGCCAGCAGTGGACTAGCGGGAGGGTACAATGAGCAGTTCTTC
TRBJ1-2	TRBV28	TRBD1	.	CASSSPGTGQLYGYTF	TGTGCCAGCAGTTCGCCCGGGACAGGCCAGCTCTATGGCTACACCTTC
TRBJ1-2	TRBV6-1	.	.	CASSEFRRGLNYGYTF	TGTGCCAGCAGTGAATTCCGGAGGGGCTTAAACTATGGCTACACCTTC
TRBJ1-2	TRBV18	TRBD1	.	CASSPTGDGYTF	TGTGCCAGCTCACCAACAGGGGATGGCTACACCTTC
TRBJ2-1	TRBV20-1	.	.	CSASGIRARPPNEQFF	TGCAGTGCTAGTGGGATACGAGCCCGTCCCCCCAATGAGCAGTTCTTC
TRBJ2-7	TRBV5-1	TRBD1	.	CASTEQGTYEQYF	TGCGCCAGCACCGAACAGGGGACCTACGAGCAGTACTTC
TRBJ2-1	TRBV7-9	.	once	CASSFRREQFF	TGTGCCAGCAGCTTTCGTCGTGAGCAGTTCTTC